This T cell receptor beta chain was documented in a study of neoadjuvant anti-PD-1 for oral cavity cancer. The CDR3 loop spans 12 amino acids. Germline V gene sequence: CDR1 MNHEY, CDR2 SVGAGI. V shed 2 bases and J shed 6 bases, with 7 bases lying between them. Six replicates per PBMC sample, mostly from 480 ng of genomic DNA. Clones were sequenced by immunoSEQ multiplex PCR, and TCRdb holds only the in-frame ones, with some missing. The sample lists about 12,000 clones; around 66% were seen once. The clonotype was recovered from a person aged 35 to 85 with oral cavity squamous cell carcinoma. The chain links TRBV6-5 to TRBJ1-1; tentative D call: TRBD1 (5 bases). Material: PBMCs, obtained before nivolumab (anti-PD-1) treatment. CDR3 sequence reads: CASSYRGSEAFF. DNA for the CDR3: TGTGCCAGCAGTTACAGGGGATCTGAAGCTTTCTTT.